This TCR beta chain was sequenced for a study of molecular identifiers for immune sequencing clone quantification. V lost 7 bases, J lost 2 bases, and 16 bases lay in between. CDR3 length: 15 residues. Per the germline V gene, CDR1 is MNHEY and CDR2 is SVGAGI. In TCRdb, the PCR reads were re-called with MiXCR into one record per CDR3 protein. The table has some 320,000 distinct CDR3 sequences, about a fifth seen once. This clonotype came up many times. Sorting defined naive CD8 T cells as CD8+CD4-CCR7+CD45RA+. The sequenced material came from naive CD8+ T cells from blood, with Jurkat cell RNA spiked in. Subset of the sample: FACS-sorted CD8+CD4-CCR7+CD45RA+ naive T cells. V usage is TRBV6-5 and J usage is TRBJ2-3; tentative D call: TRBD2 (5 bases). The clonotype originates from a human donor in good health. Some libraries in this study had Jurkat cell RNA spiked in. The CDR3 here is CASKRETMLTDTQYF. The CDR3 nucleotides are TGTGCCAGCAAAAGGGAGACCATGCTCACAGATACGCAGTATTTT.